The TCR beta chain under discussion was sequenced for a study of blood T cells in healthy people across ages (dated by TCRdb to 2015 to 2017). As for the study more broadly: In model experiments, template switching captured roughly one uniquely barcoded TCR beta cDNA molecule for every two T cells. The study measured age-related changes in TCR beta repertoire diversity using deep sequencing normalized with unique cDNA molecular identifiers. Four age groups were formed from the donors: young (average roughly 16 years), middle-aged (approximately 42), aged (approximately 60) and long-lived (approximately 78). For two donors (one aged 18 to 30 and one aged 80 or older), the study analyzed two additional independent replicas of 1 million unique cDNA reads from the same blood draw.

The library came from 5' RACE. Sequencing instrument: Illumina HiSeq 2500. The second PCR ran for about 6 to 11 cycles and used a J-beta primer mix along with a sample-barcoded 5' primer. A template-switch 5' adaptor carrying 12 random nucleotides introduced a unique molecular identifier onto each TCR beta cDNA molecule. Each sample yielded at least 3 million CDR3-containing paired-end reads. First-strand cDNA was synthesized from all RNA with the Mint cDNA synthesis kit, primed by a TRBC-specific oligonucleotide. Following uracil-DNA glycosylase treatment, all cDNA underwent a first 18-cycle PCR with the universal primers M1SS and BC2_uni_R. In the authors' own workflow: For normalization, 1 million high-quality reads, each with a distinct molecular identifier, were randomly selected from each sample. Reads sharing molecular identifiers were discarded rather than binned into consensus sequences. MiTCR, with a Q25 quality threshold and the strictest error-elimination algorithm, was used for CDR3 identification, clonotype clustering and error correction. Lower-bound total TCR beta diversity was estimated with a nonparametric unseen species model using Euler transformation. The public reads were reprocessed in TCRdb via fastp at Q25 and MiXCR, keeping in-frame beta chains. Rows are combined by CDR3 protein, so each entry shows the most common genes and DNA. The V and J calls and clone size are TCRdb's, not the authors'. The sample records more than 500,000 distinct CDR3 sequences, 27% of which are singletons. The leading ten clones occupy about 3.3% of the sample.

Worth noting for this clonotype: Its target antigen remains unknown. The sample holds no much larger clone one base away, and base qualities are not on file.

Donors were roughly 40 systemically healthy Caucasian individuals from Russia aged roughly 6 to 95 years. Each donor gave about 11 milliliters of peripheral blood, drawn into EDTA-treated Vacutainer tubes. Ficoll-Paque density-gradient centrifugation was used to isolate PBMCs, with at least 6.5 million obtained per sample. Total RNA, at least 6 micrograms per sample, was extracted from PBMCs with Trizol reagent. For every donor, an aliquot of PBMCs went through flow cytometry to measure the percentages of naive CD45RAhigh/CD27high T cells. Measured from the cysteine to the phenylalanine, the CDR3 is 12 residues long. The retained sequence is limited to the CDR3, 36 bases, with the frame set at the first base. Trimming takes 5 bases from V and 1 base from J, and the germline ends sit 5 bases apart. Broader findings and caveats from the paper: Because profiling used bulk unsorted PBMCs, naive and antigen-experienced compartments could not be compared conclusively. Donor CMV infection status was unknown, potentially confounding age-related changes in expanded clonotypes. As age increased, observed TCR beta diversity per million T cells dropped in a roughly linear way, and a significant reduction was already evident by age 40. The percentage of naive T cells measured by flow cytometry correlated strongly with observed TCR beta diversity. Compared with the aged group, more naive CD4+ T cells, fewer expanded clones and increased TCR diversity were shown by the long-lived group, suggesting age selection. Estimates of total diversity based on one million sequenced T cells were considered lower bounds and underestimates.

Another study also made use of these data, one on T cells of mothers and their children. As the second study states: Donors were nine systemically healthy Caucasian individuals: three mothers and their six children. cDNA synthesis used all of the extracted RNA, with approximately 1.4 ug of RNA in each 15 ul reaction. In the second PCR, the M1S primer introduced both the sample barcodes and 2-4 random nucleotides. Over 8.5 million TCR beta CDR3 reads came from each mother, compared with 2.5 million to 3.5 million reads from each child. TCR recombination output is similarly shaped by thymic selection in related and unrelated pairs, with a minor effect exerted by inherited differences. Normalized repertoire overlap in related mother-child pairs was always slightly higher than in unrelated mother-child pairs, but the difference was never significant. No persistent microchimeric T cell clones were detected, at a sensitivity of approximately 90 clones per million clonotypes. To look for features that set related mother-child pairs apart from unrelated individuals, the researchers ran deep NGS to compare the TCR beta repertoires of mothers and children. On average, the children were roughly 10 +/- 4 years old, while the mothers were 40 +/- 4 years old. After adapters were ligated using NEBNext reagents, the libraries underwent 100+100 nt paired-end sequencing on an Illumina HiSeq 2000. To prevent cross-contamination, the mother and child libraries were prepared one month apart and sequenced in separate runs. Between about 500,000 and 2,300,000 distinct TCR beta clonotypes were identified per donor. Naive TCR beta clonotypes were estimated from low-frequency clonotypes matched to each donor's FACS-determined naive share, without sorting.

The sequence was obtained from a boy between 2 and 10 years old in good health. Sequencing used blood. The sequence links TRBV12-3 or TRBV12-4 to TRBJ1-1, with the D gene not confidently named. The DNA sequence is given as TGTGCCAGCAGTCCCGCGAACACTGAAGCTTTCTTT. It translates as CASSPANTEAFF.